This note documents a single TCR beta chain sequence. This specimen belongs to a study of T cell changes during pregnancy in multiple sclerosis. Assay: immunoSEQ multiplex PCR; the TCRdb copy retains only in-frame clones and omits some. This table holds about 100,000 clones, 90% to 95% found once. V was trimmed by 3 bases and J by 2 bases, leaving 13 bases between them. The germline V gene has CDR1 LGHNA and CDR2 YSLEER. The CDR3 consists of 16 residues. The chain combines TRBV4-3 with TRBJ1-4; unclear D gene. The sample was peripheral blood, taken before pregnancy. The clonotype comes from a female donor with multiple sclerosis, enrolled in a pregnancy study. The DNA for the CDR3 is TGCGCCAGCAGCCAGGCGCCGGCGGGGACTAATGAAAAACTGTTTTTT. It is translated as CASSQAPAGTNEKLFF.